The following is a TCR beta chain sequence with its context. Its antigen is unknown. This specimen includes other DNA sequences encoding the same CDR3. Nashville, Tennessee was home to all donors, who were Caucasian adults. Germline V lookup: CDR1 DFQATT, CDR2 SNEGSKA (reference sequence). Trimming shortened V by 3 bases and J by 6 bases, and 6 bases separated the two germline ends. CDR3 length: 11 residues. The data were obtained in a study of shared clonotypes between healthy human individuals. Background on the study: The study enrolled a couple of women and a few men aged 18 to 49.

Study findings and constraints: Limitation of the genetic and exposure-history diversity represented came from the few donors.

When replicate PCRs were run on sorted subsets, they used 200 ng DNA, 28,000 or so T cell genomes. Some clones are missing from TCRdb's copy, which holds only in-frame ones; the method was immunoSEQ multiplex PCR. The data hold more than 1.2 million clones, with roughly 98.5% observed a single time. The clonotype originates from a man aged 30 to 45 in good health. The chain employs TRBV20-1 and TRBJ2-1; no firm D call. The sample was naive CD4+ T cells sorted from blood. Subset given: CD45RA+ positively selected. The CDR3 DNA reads TGCAGTGCTAGTACGCTCAATGAGCAGTTCTTC. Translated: CSASTLNEQFF.